The present T cell receptor beta chain was sequenced within a study of blood T cell repertoires in COVID-19. The wider study: Donors in the United States, Italy and Spain gave samples during acute or convalescent COVID-19.

As processed by the authors: Reference gene primer amplification yielded estimated nucleated cell counts. The protocol was immunoSEQ multiplex PCR, while the TCRdb copy is restricted to in-frame clones and leaves out a portion. Clone size and V and J calls were adopted from that table, with D and trimming inferred from the DNA. The table has 280,000 or so clones, 85% seen once. In germline, CDR1 is WSHSY, CDR2 SAAADI. The CDR3 is 14 amino acids. Trimming took off 2 bases at V and 7 bases at J, with 14 bases between the two ends. The chain carries TRBV10-2 and TRBJ1-1, with a possible D match to TRBD1 (5 bases). This clonotype was sampled from a human donor in a cohort sampled during active COVID-19. Sample: peripheral blood. The CDR3 DNA reads as TGCGCCAGCAGTGAGCGGCTATCGGGGGGTGAAGCTTTCTTT. This translates into CASSERLSGGEAFF.